The entry that follows covers one TCR beta chain sequence. Authors' processing steps: Reference gene primers were amplified, and this amplification served to estimate nucleated cell counts. Method: immunoSEQ multiplex PCR; TCRdb's copy keeps in-frame clones and lacks some. V and J calls and clone size are copied from that table; D and trimming were computed from the DNA. The profile shows about 110,000 clones, roughly 72% of them singletons. This entry comes from a study of blood T cell repertoires in COVID-19. At the level of the study: Collection of acute and convalescent COVID-19 samples took place in the United States, Italy and Spain. T cells, B-cell-depleted T cells, or PBMCs provided the cDNA or gDNA that served as material.

The CDR3 is 17 residues long. The TCR sequence derives from an elderly man with acute or convalescent COVID-19. Material for sequencing was peripheral blood. The chain couples TRBV21-1 to TRBJ2-2; TRBD2 is the table's D call and was not checked against the DNA. TRBV21-1 is a pseudogene segment. CDR3 in amino acids: CASSKGRTSDRTGELFF. The CDR3 coding sequence is TGTGCCAGCAGCAAAGGCCGGACTAGCGACCGCACCGGGGAGCTGTTTTTT.